This note documents a single TCR beta chain sequence. Its cognate antigen is unknown. This table comes from immunoSEQ multiplex PCR, and its TCRdb copy is limited to in-frame clones, with some not included. The sample carries over 100,000 clones, around nine tenths recorded once. The data originate from a study of T cell responses to AZD1222 COVID-19 vaccine. General study results and limits: Seropositive status at baseline applied to only a handful of AZD1222 recipients. Most donors were white British, females outnumbered males, and clonal diversity was possibly underestimated.

Germline loops: CDR1 MNHNS, CDR2 SASEGT. This CDR3 region has 15 residues. V lost 1 base and J 3 bases, leaving 12 bases between the germline ends. The TCR comes from an adult in good health. This chain links TRBV6-1 with TRBJ1-2, with D unclear. This specimen consisted of peripheral blood, obtained on day 0 of AZD1222 vaccination. CDR3 coding DNA: TGTGCCAGCAGTGAAGAGGACGTCAGGCACTATGGCTACACCTTC. As protein: CASSEEDVRHYGYTF.